This T cell receptor beta chain was retrieved from a study of CD8 T cells in ankylosing spondylitis. Study results and caveats: For ankylosing spondylitis blood, a TCR beta motif of seven to nine highly homologous variants appeared characteristic.

TCRdb ran MiXCR on the 5' RACE reads and lists one entry per CDR3 protein. Of about 700,000 distinct CDR3 sequences listed, around a fifth are singletons. Germline V gene sequence: CDR1 MNHEY, CDR2 SMNVEV (reference sequence). The CDR3 runs 13 residues. The J segment lost 4 bases and the V segment lost 8 bases, leaving 4 bases of the junction unmatched. Of note for this clonotype: Its matching antigen is unknown.

This receptor was obtained from a male donor with ankylosing spondylitis. The J gene is TRBJ2-7, the V gene TRBV27; 11 bases are shared with TRBD2. The sample was blood, either unsorted or a sorted T cell fraction (not recorded which). In nucleotides, the CDR3 is TGTGCCAGCGCACTAGCGGGAGTTTACGAGCAGTACTTC. It yields the protein CASALAGVYEQYF.